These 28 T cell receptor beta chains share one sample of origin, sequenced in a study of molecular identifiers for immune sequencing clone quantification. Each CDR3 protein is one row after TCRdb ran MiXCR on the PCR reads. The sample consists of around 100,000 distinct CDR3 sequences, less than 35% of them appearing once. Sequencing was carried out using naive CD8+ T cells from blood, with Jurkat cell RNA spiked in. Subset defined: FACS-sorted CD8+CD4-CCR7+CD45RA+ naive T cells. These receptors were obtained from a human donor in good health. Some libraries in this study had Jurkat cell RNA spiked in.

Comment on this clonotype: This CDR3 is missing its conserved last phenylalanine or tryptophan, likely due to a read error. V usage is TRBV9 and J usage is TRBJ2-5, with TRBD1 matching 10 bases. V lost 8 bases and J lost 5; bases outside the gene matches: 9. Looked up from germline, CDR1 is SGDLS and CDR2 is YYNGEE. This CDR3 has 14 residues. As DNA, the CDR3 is TGTGCCAGTCAGGGACAGGGGACTGCGGAGACCCAGTACATC. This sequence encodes CASQGQGTAETQYI.

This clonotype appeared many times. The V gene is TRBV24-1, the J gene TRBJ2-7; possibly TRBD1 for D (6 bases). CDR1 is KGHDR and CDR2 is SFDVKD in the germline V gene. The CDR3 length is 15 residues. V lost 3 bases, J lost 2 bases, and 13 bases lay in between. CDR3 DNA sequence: TGTGCCACCAGTGATGCGGACAGTCTGCCCTACGAGCAGTACTTC. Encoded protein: CATSDADSLPYEQYF.

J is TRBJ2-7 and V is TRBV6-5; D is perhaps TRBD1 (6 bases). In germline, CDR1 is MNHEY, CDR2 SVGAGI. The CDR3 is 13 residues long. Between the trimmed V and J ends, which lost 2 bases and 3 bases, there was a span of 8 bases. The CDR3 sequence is CASSYGQLYEQYF. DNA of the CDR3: TGTGCCAGCAGTTACGGACAGCTCTACGAGCAGTACTTC.

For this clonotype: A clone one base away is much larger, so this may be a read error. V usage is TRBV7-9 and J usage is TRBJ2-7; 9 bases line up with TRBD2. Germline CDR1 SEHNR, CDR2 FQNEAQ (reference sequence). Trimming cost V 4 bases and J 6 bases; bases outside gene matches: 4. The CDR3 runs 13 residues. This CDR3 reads CASSSSGVFEQYF. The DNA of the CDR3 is TGTGCCAGCAGCTCTAGCGGGGTGTTCGAGCAGTACTTC.

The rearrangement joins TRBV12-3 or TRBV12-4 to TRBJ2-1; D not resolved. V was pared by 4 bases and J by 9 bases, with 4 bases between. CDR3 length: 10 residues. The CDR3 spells CASSSTEQFF. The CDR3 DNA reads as TGTGCCAGCAGTTCTACTGAGCAGTTCTTC.

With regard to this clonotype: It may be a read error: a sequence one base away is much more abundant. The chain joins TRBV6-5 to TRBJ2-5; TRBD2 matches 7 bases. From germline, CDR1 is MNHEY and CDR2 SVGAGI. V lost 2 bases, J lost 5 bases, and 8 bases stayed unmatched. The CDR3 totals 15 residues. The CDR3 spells CASSYMTGTNETQYF. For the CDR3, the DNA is TGTGCCAGCAGTTACATGACTGGGACTAACGAGACCCAGTACTTC.

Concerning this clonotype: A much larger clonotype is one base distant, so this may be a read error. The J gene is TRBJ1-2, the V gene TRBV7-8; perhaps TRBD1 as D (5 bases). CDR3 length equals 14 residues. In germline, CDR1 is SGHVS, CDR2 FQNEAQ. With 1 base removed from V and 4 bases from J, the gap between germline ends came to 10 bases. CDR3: CASSLETAIYGYTF. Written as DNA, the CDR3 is TGTGCCAGCAGCTTAGAGACAGCTATCTATGGCTACACCTTC. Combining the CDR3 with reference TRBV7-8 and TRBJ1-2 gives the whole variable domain GAGVSQSPRYKVAKRGQDVALRCDPISGHVSLFWYQQALGQGPEFLTYFQNEAQLDKSGLPSDRFFAERPEGSVSTLKIQRTQQEDSAVYLCASSLETAIYGYTFGSGTRLTVV.

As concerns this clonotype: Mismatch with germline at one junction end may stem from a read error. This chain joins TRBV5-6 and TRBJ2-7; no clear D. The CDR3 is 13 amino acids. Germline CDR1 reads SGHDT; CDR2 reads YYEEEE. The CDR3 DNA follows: TGTGCCAGCTGCTTTGGCGGCTCCTACGAGCAGTACTTC. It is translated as CASCFGGSYEQYF.

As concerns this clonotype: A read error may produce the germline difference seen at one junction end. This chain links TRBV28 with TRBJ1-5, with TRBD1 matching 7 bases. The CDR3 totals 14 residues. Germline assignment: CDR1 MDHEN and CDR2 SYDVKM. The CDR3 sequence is CACRKGQGDQPQHF. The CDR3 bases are TGTGCCTGCAGGAAGGGGCAGGGGGATCAGCCCCAGCATTTT.

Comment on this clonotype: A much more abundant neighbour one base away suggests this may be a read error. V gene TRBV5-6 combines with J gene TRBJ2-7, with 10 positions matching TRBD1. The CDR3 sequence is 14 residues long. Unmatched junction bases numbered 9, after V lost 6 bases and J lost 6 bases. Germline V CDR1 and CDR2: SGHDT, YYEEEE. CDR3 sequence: CASIWGQGLAEQYF. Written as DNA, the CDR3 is TGTGCCAGCATCTGGGGACAGGGGTTAGCCGAGCAGTACTTC.

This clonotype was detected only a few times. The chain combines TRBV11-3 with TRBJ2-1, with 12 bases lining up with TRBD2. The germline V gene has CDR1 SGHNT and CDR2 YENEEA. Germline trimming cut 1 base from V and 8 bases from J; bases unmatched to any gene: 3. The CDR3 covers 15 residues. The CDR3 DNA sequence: TGTGCCAGCAGCTTAGGGACTAGCGGGATTGATGAGCAGTTCTTC. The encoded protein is CASSLGTSGIDEQFF.

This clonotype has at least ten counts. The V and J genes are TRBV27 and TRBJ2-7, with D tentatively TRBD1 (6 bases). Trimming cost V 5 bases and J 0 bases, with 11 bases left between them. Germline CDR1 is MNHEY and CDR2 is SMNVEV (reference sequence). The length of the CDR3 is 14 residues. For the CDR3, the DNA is TGTGCCAGCAGTCCCGGACAGTTCTCCTACGAGCAGTACTTC. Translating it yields CASSPGQFSYEQYF.

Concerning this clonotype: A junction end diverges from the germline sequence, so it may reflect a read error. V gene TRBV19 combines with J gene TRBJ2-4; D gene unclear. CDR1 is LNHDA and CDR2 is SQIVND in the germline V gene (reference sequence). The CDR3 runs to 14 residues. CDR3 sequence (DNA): TGTGCCAGTAGTCTCCGAAGGGCCAAAAACAATCAGTACTTC. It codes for CASSLRRAKNNQYF.

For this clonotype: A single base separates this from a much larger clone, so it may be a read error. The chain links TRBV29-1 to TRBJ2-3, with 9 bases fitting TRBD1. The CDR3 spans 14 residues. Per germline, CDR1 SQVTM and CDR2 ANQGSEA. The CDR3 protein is CSVNTGGLTGTQYF. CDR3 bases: TGCAGCGTTAACACAGGGGGCCTCACAGGTACGCAGTATTTT.

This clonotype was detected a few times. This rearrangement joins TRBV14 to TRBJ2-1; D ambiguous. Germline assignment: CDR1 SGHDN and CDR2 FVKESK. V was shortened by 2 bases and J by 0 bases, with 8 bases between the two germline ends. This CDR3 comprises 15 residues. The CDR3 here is CASSQRLGSYNEQFF. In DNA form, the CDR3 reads TGTGCCAGCAGCCAAAGATTAGGCTCCTACAATGAGCAGTTCTTC.

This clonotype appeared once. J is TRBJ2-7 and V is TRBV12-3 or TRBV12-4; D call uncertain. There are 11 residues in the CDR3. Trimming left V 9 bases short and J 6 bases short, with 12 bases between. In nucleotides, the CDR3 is TGTGCCAGAAGTATTACAGCCGAGCAGTACTTC. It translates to CARSITAEQYF.

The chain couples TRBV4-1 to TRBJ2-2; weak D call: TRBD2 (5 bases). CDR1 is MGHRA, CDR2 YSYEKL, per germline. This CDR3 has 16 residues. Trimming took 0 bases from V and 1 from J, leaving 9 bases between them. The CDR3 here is CASSQDTAGNTGELFF. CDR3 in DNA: TGCGCCAGCAGCCAAGATACGGCGGGGAACACCGGGGAGCTGTTTTTT.

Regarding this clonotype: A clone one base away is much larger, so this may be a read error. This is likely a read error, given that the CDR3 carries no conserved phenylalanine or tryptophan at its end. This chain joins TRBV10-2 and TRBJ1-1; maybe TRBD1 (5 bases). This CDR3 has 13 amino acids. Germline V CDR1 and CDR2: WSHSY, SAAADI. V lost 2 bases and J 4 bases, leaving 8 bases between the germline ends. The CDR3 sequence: CASSENRLTEAFI. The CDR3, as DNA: TGCGCCAGCAGTGAGAACAGGCTCACTGAAGCTTTCATT.

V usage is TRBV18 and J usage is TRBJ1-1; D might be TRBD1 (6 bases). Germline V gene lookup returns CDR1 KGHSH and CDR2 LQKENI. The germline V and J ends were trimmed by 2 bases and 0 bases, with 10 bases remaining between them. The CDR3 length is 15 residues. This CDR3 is CASSPTDRLNTEAFF. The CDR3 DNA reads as TGTGCCAGCTCACCAACCGACAGGCTGAACACTGAAGCTTTCTTT.

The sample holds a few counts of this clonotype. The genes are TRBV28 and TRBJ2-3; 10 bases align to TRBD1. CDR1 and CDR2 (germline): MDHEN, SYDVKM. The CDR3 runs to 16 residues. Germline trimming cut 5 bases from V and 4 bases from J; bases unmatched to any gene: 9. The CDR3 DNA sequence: TGTGCCAGCAGTCCGCTGGACAGGGGGAGTGCAGATACGCAGTATTTT. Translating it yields CASSPLDRGSADTQYF.

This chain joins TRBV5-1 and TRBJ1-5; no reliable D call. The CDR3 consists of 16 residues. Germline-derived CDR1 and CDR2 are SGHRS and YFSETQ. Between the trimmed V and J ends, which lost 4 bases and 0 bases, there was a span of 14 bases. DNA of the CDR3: TGCGCCAGCAGCATAGGACCAAGAGGTAGCAATCAGCCCCAGCATTTT. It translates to CASSIGPRGSNQPQHF.

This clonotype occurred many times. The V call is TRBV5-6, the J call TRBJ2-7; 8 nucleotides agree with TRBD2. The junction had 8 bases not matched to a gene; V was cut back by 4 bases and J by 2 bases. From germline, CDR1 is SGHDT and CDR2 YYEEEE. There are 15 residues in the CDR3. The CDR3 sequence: CASSPGLGSAYEQYF. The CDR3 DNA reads TGTGCCAGCAGCCCGGGACTAGGATCCGCCTACGAGCAGTACTTC.

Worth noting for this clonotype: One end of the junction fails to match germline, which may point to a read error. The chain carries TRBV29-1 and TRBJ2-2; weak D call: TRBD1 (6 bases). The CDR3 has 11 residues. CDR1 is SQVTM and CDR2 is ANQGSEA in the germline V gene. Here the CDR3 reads CSAWTVGELSF. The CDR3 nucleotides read TGCAGCGCATGGACAGTGGGGGAGCTGTCTTTT.

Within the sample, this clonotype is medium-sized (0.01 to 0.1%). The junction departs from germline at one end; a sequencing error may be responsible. CDR3 nucleotides: TGTGCCAGCGGAGACTTAGTGAGGGGAAAGCTCACCTTT. Amino acid sequence: CASGDLVRGKLTF. The J gene is TRBJ1-1, the V gene TRBV6-5; D possibly corresponds to TRBD1 (5 bases). The CDR3 runs 13 residues. Germline CDR1 is MNHEY and CDR2 is SVGAGI.

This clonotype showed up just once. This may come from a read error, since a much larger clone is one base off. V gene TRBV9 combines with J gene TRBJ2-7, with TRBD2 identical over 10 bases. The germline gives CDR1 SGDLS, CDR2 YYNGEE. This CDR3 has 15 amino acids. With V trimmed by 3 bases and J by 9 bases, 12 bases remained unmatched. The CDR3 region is CASSGGSGRAGGQYF. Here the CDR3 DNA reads TGTGCCAGCAGCGGCGGAAGCGGGAGGGCTGGGGGGCAGTACTTC.

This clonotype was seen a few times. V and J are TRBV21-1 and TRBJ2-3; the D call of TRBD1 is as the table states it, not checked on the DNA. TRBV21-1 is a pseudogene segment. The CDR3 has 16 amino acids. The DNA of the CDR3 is TGTGCCAGCAGCAAATTTGGGACCTTGTGCACAGATACGCAGTATTTT. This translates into CASSKFGTLCTDTQYF.

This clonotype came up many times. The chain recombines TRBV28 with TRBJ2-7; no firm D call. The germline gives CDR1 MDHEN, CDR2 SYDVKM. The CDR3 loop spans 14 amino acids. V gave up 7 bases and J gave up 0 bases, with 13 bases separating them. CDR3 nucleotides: TGTGCCAGCACCCCGACACCTTTCTCCTACGAGCAGTACTTC. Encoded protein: CASTPTPFSYEQYF.

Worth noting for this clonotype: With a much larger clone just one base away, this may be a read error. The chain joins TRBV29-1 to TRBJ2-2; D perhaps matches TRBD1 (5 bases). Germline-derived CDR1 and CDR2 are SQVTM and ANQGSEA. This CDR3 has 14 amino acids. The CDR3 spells CSVARAGNPGELFF. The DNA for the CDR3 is TGCAGCGTTGCAAGGGCAGGGAACCCCGGGGAGCTGTTTTTT.